This passage covers 19 T cell receptor beta chains from one sample sequenced in a study of T cells in Graves' hyperthyroidism and ophthalmopathy. Template material for amplifying TCR beta CDR3 regions consisted of RNA transcripts. With the HTBI primer set, the TCR CDR3 went through a first round of RT-PCR. TCRdb recomputed calls from the multiplex PCR reads with MiXCR, one row per CDR3 protein. The sample consists of fewer than 650,000 distinct CDR3 sequences, 46% of them appearing once. Sequencing input: peripheral blood or thyroid tissue (not recorded which). These TCRs come from an adult woman with Graves' disease, either hyperthyroidism or ophthalmopathy (not recorded which).

This clonotype was seen at least ten times. The gene calls are TRBV2 and TRBJ2-6, with 10 nucleotides matching TRBD2. V shed 10 bases and J 2 bases; nucleotides not matched to a gene: 2. This CDR3 spans 14 amino acids. CDR1 and CDR2 (germline): SNHLY, FYNNEI. The CDR3 nucleotides read TGTGCCAACGGACTAGCGGCTGGGGCCAACGTCCTGACTTTC. It encodes CANGLAAGANVLTF.

The chain employs TRBV9 and TRBJ1-4; D remains unclear. The CDR3 is made up of 13 amino acids. V shed 0 bases and J shed 10 bases, with 10 bases lying between them. Germline lookup yields CDR1 SGDLS and CDR2 YYNGEE. This CDR3 reads CASSVGLAGKLFF. CDR3 nucleotide sequence: TGTGCCAGCAGCGTAGGACTAGCGGGAAAACTGTTTTTT.

With regard to this clonotype: Sequence at one end of the junction differs from germline and may be a read error. CDR3 loop: CASSLKSPGSPNGYTF. DNA for the CDR3: TGTGCCAGCAGTTTAAAATCGCCAGGGAGTCCGAATGGCTACACCTTC. This chain joins TRBV24-1 and TRBJ1-2; D perhaps matches TRBD1 (5 bases). Looked up from germline, CDR1 is KGHDR and CDR2 is SFDVKD. This CDR3 is 16 amino acids long.

This clonotype has just a few counts. The chain is built from TRBV7-9 and TRBJ2-7, with 11 bases matching TRBD2. Unmatched junction bases numbered 6, after V lost 6 bases and J lost 2 bases. This CDR3 spans 15 amino acids. The germline gives CDR1 SEHNR, CDR2 FQNEAQ (reference sequence). The CDR3 spells CASSQGLAEPYEQYF. The CDR3 DNA sequence: TGTGCCAGCAGTCAGGGACTAGCGGAGCCCTACGAGCAGTACTTC.

The rearrangement uses TRBV7-9 and TRBJ2-7, with TRBD2 as a possible D gene (6 bases). V was shortened by 5 bases and J by 6 bases, with 17 bases between the two germline ends. CDR3 size: 14 residues. The germline V gene encodes CDR1 SEHNR and CDR2 FQNEAQ (reference sequence). CDR3 amino acids: CASSQAPRGGEQYF. Written as DNA, the CDR3 is TGTGCCAGCAGCCAAGCCCCCCGGGGAGGCGAGCAGTACTTC.

The V gene is TRBV6-5, the J gene TRBJ2-7, with TRBD2 matching 7 bases. V lost 0 bases to trimming and J lost 6 bases; unmatched junction nucleotides: 14. Germline V gives CDR1 MNHEY, CDR2 SVGAGI. The CDR3 runs 17 residues. The DNA for the CDR3 is TGTGCCAGCAGTTACTCGATTTGCGGGAGAATCCTCTGCGAGCAGTACTTC. It translates to CASSYSICGRILCEQYF.

The V call is TRBV29-1, the J call TRBJ1-1; weak D call: TRBD1 (6 bases). The ends were cut back, 4 bases at V and 2 bases at J, with 8 bases in the middle. Germline CDR1 and CDR2: SQVTM and ANQGSEA. CDR3 length: 12 residues. CDR3 loop: CSVGGHNTEAFF. CDR3 in DNA: TGCAGCGTTGGGGGGCATAACACTGAAGCTTTCTTT.

V is TRBV7-9 and J is TRBJ2-5; 8 bases align to TRBD1. The germline CDR1 and CDR2 sequences are SEHNR and FQNEAQ (reference sequence). The CDR3 runs to 15 residues. Losses at the gene ends were 6 bases for V and 0 bases for J; bases not matched to a gene: 6. The CDR3 reads CASRPQGGYQETQYF. CDR3 nucleotide sequence: TGTGCCAGCAGACCACAGGGGGGATACCAAGAGACCCAGTACTTC.

This sequence joins TRBV29-1 and TRBJ1-4, with D possibly matching TRBD1 (6 bases). The germline V and J ends were trimmed by 5 bases and 4 bases, with 11 bases remaining between them. CDR1 is SQVTM and CDR2 is ANQGSEA in the germline V gene. This CDR3 has 13 residues. The CDR3 loop reads CSVLAGVNEKLFF. In DNA form, the CDR3 reads TGCAGCGTTCTGGCAGGGGTTAATGAAAAACTGTTTTTT.

In its sample, this clonotype was seen a few times. The genes are TRBV20-1 and TRBJ1-5, with no clear D. This CDR3 region has 12 residues. Germline CDR1 and CDR2: DFQATT and SNEGSKA (reference sequence). The V end lost 4 bases, the J end lost 4 bases, and 8 bases lay between the germline ends. The CDR3 here is CSAKDPNQPQHF. Written as DNA, the CDR3 is TGCAGTGCTAAGGACCCAAATCAGCCCCAGCATTTT.

V is TRBV4-1 and J is TRBJ2-2, with D unclear. Per germline, CDR1 MGHRA and CDR2 YSYEKL. The CDR3 covers 15 residues. The V gene lost 1 base and the J gene lost 5 bases, with 11 bases spanning the gap. The CDR3 loop is CASSQAQGKTGELFF. Here the CDR3 DNA reads TGCGCCAGCAGCCAAGCCCAAGGGAAGACCGGGGAGCTGTTTTTT.

The chain is built from TRBV12-3 or TRBV12-4 and TRBJ2-2, with D unclear. The CDR3 is made up of 12 amino acids. V lost 2 bases, J lost 9 bases, and 7 bases lay in between. The CDR3, as DNA: TGTGCCAGCAGTTTATGGGAAAGGGAGCTGTTTTTT. Translating it yields CASSLWERELFF.

This clonotype appeared many times. The chain joins TRBV20-1 to TRBJ2-7; 11 nucleotides line up with TRBD1. The junction had 6 bases not matched to a gene; V was cut back by 5 bases and J by 0 bases. The CDR3 runs to 15 residues. CDR1 and CDR2 (germline): DFQATT, SNEGSKA (reference sequence). The CDR3 DNA sequence: TGCAGTGCTGAGGGGACAGGGGGTACCTCCTACGAGCAGTACTTC. It codes for CSAEGTGGTSYEQYF.

This clonotype has a handful of counts. The chain's CDR3 is CAGGASSYGYTF. The CDR3 region has the DNA TGTGCCGGGGGGGCGAGTAGCTATGGCTACACCTTC. This sequence joins TRBV28 and TRBJ1-2; weak D call: TRBD1 (6 bases). Germline assignment: CDR1 MDHEN and CDR2 SYDVKM. V gave up 11 bases and J gave up 4 bases, with 14 bases separating them. The CDR3 contains 12 residues.

This clonotype was counted a few times. The CDR3 nucleotides are TGTGCCAGCAGCCACCGGGACAGGGCGGAGACCCAGTACTTC. This codes for CASSHRDRAETQYF. The chain is built from TRBV7-9 and TRBJ2-5, with 9 nucleotides matching TRBD1. Unmatched junction bases numbered 6, after V lost 5 bases and J lost 5 bases. Germline CDR1 and CDR2: SEHNR and FQNEAQ (reference sequence). The CDR3 loop spans 14 amino acids.

The chain carries TRBV20-1 and TRBJ2-3, with 8 positions matching TRBD2. V trimming: 5 bases; J trimming: 3 bases; junction bases outside the gene matches: 7. This CDR3 contains 14 residues. Germline V gene lookup returns CDR1 DFQATT and CDR2 SNEGSKA (reference sequence). DNA of the CDR3: TGCAGTGCTTATAGCGGGACCCAAACAGATACGCAGTATTTT. The encoded protein is CSAYSGTQTDTQYF.

This clonotype was seen a handful of times. The V gene is TRBV20-1, the J gene TRBJ1-6; TRBD1 might be the D (6 bases). Germline V gives CDR1 DFQATT, CDR2 SNEGSKA (reference sequence). Trimming shortened V by 0 bases and J by 9 bases, and 15 bases separated the two germline ends. CDR3 length: 15 amino acids. CDR3 nucleotide sequence: TGCAGTGCTAGAGATGGGGGCTCACAGATTTCACCCCTCCACTTT. Encoded protein: CSARDGGSQISPLHF.

This clonotype was detected many times. The chain carries TRBV2 and TRBJ1-5; D is uncertain. The CDR3 contains 14 residues. V lost 1 base and J 10 bases, leaving 14 bases between the germline ends. Germline loops: CDR1 SNHLY, CDR2 FYNNEI. DNA for the CDR3: TGTGCCAGCAGTGAAGACGAGGGCCCCAGACCCCAGCATTTT. Its translation: CASSEDEGPRPQHF.

The chain has TRBV10-3 and TRBJ1-1, with D unresolved. Per the germline V gene, CDR1 is ENHRY and CDR2 is SYGVKD. The CDR3 covers 13 residues. The germline V and J ends were trimmed by 6 bases and 6 bases, with 14 bases remaining between them. Here the CDR3 reads CAISTDLIAEAFF. In DNA form, the CDR3 reads TGTGCCATCAGCACCGACCTGATCGCTGAAGCTTTCTTT.